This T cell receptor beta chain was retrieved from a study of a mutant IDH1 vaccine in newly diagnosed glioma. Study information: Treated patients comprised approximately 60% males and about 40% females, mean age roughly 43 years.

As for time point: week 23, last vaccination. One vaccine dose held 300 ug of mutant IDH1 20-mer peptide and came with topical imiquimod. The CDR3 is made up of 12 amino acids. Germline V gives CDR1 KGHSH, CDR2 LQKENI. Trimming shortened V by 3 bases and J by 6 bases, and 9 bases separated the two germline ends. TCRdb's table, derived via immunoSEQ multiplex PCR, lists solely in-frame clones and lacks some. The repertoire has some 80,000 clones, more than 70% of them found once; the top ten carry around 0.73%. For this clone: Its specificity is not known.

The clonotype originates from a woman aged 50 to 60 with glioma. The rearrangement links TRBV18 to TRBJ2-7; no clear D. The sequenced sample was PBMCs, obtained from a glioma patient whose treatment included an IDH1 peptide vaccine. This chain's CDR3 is CASSPRTAEQYF. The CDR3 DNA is TGTGCCAGCTCACCCCGGACGGCCGAGCAGTACTTC.